One and the same sample provided the 32 T cell receptor beta chains below, sequenced in a study of T cells in Graves' hyperthyroidism and ophthalmopathy. Using RNA transcripts as the source, TCR beta CDR3 regions were amplified. With the HTBI primer set, the TCR CDR3 went through a first round of RT-PCR. MiXCR, run by TCRdb on the multiplex PCR reads, gives a single entry per CDR3 protein. The sample carries about 350,000 distinct CDR3 sequences, 18% recorded once. Sequencing was performed on blood. The source is a woman aged 35 to 49 with Graves' ophthalmopathy.

The CDR3 reads CASSPNRYQPQHF. The CDR3 DNA reads TGTGCCAGCTCACCGAACCGGTATCAGCCCCAGCATTTT. The chain couples TRBV18 to TRBJ1-5; D call uncertain. This CDR3 contains 13 residues. Trimming shortened V by 3 bases and J by 5 bases, and 8 bases separated the two germline ends. Germline loops: CDR1 KGHSH, CDR2 LQKENI.

This clonotype came up many times. The CDR3 spells CASSTMTAPSSYEQYF. The CDR3, as DNA: TGTGCCAGCAGTACTATGACAGCGCCCTCCTCCTACGAGCAGTACTTC. J is TRBJ2-7 and V is TRBV27; D possibly corresponds to TRBD1 (5 bases). There are 16 residues in the CDR3. Germline CDR1 MNHEY, CDR2 SMNVEV (reference sequence). Trimming stripped 5 bases from V and 0 bases from J, with 17 bases between.

This clonotype has more than one count but fewer than ten. A read error is possible here, since a much larger clone lies one base away. The gene calls are TRBV12-3 or TRBV12-4 and TRBJ1-5, with D perhaps matching TRBD1 (5 bases). The V gene lost 5 bases and the J gene lost 8 bases, with 19 bases spanning the gap. This CDR3 has 15 residues. The CDR3 region has the DNA TGTGCCAGCAGTCGGTTTACAGGAATTGAAGAGCCCCAGCATTTT. This translates into CASSRFTGIEEPQHF.

The sample holds many counts of this clonotype. The V call is TRBV6-2 or TRBV6-3, the J call TRBJ1-5; no firm D call. Trimming shortened V by 5 bases and J by 7 bases, and 12 bases separated the two germline ends. The CDR3 is 13 residues long. CDR1 is MNHEY, CDR2 SVGEGT, per germline. The CDR3 region is CASSTAPEQPQHF. CDR3 coding DNA: TGTGCCAGCAGTACCGCCCCAGAGCAGCCCCAGCATTTT.

This clonotype showed up many times. The rearrangement uses TRBV4-1 and TRBJ1-5; possibly TRBD1 for D (6 bases). The CDR3 is 18 residues long. V gave up 3 bases and J gave up 2 bases, with 20 bases separating them. Germline CDR1 and CDR2: MGHRA and YSYEKL. The CDR3 DNA reads TGCGCCAGCAGCCACGGGAGGGGGGAAACCCGGGGCAATCAGCCCCAGCATTTT. It codes for CASSHGRGETRGNQPQHF.

This clonotype has at least ten counts. DNA for the CDR3: TGTGCCACGCAGACAGGGATGGGCACAGATACGCAGTATTTT. Amino acids: CATQTGMGTDTQYF. The genes are TRBV2 and TRBJ2-3; 7 bases align to TRBD1. Unmatched junction bases numbered 8, after V lost 10 bases and J lost 1 base. This CDR3 is built from 14 residues. Germline CDR1 is SNHLY and CDR2 is FYNNEI. The entire variable domain, with the rest obtained from reference TRBV2 and TRBJ2-3, is as follows: EPEVTQTPSHQVTQMGQEVILRCVPISNHLYFYWYRQILGQKVEFLVSFYNNEISEKSEIFDDQFSVERPDGSNFTLKIRSTKLEDSAMYFCATQTGMGTDTQYFGPGTRLTVL.

This clonotype was recorded many times. V gene TRBV7-9 combines with J gene TRBJ2-5, with 8 positions matching TRBD2. J was trimmed by 4 bases and V by 4 bases; bases with no gene match: 11. This CDR3 spans 16 amino acids. Germline CDR1 and CDR2: SEHNR and FQNEAQ (reference sequence). For the CDR3, the DNA is TGTGCCAGCAGCTCCCTCTTACTAGCGGAGATAGAGACCCAGTACTTC. Translating it yields CASSSLLLAEIETQYF.

This CDR3 is CASSPRDGDYEQYF. CDR3 DNA: TGCGCCAGCAGCCCCCGGGACGGAGACTACGAGCAGTACTTC. The chain combines TRBV5-1 with TRBJ2-7; D could derive from TRBD1 or TRBD2 (5 bases each). V gave up 4 bases and J gave up 3 bases, with 14 bases separating them. In germline, CDR1 is SGHRS, CDR2 YFSETQ. This CDR3 region has 14 residues.

Ten or more counts support this clonotype. The genes are TRBV11-2 and TRBJ2-7; 9 nucleotides line up with TRBD2. From germline, CDR1 is SGHAT and CDR2 FQNNGV. V gave up 3 bases and J gave up 3 bases; unmatched junction bases: 12. This CDR3 is built from 17 residues. CDR3 loop: CASSFGTSSTSFYEQYF. Written as DNA, the CDR3 is TGTGCCAGCAGCTTCGGGACTAGCTCTACATCTTTCTACGAGCAGTACTTC.

This clonotype was recorded at least ten times. A read error may be the cause here, since a much bigger clone is one base away. The chain carries TRBV6-1 and TRBJ1-5; 10 positions match TRBD1. The CDR3 totals 14 residues. Per germline, CDR1 MNHNS and CDR2 SASEGT. The CDR3 sequence is CVSRTGGTSQPQHF. The DNA for the CDR3 is TGTGTCAGCAGGACAGGGGGTACGAGTCAGCCCCAGCATTTT.

Points on this clonotype: Possible read error: a much larger clone is one base away. The chain carries TRBV4-1 and TRBJ1-5; D is possibly TRBD1 (5 bases). CDR3 length: 15 residues. CDR1 is MGHRA and CDR2 is YSYEKL in the germline V gene. CDR3 sequence reads: CASSQDLAGNQPQLF. CDR3 DNA sequence: TGCGCCAGCAGCCAAGATCTGGCAGGGAATCAGCCCCAGCTTTTT.

The rearrangement uses TRBV6-2 or TRBV6-3 and TRBJ2-7; 15 bases fit TRBD2. V was pared by 6 bases and J by 1 base, with 13 bases of the junction left unmatched. The CDR3 length is 19 residues. In germline, CDR1 is MNHEY, CDR2 SVGEGT. The DNA for the CDR3 is TGTGCCAGCAGACGCAATACCGGGACTAGCGGGAGGAATTCCTACGAGCAGTACTTC. Its protein product is CASRRNTGTSGRNSYEQYF.

This clonotype was observed many times. The chain combines TRBV10-1 with TRBJ2-2, with TRBD2 matching 8 bases. This CDR3 comprises 14 residues. Per the germline V gene, CDR1 is WNHNN and CDR2 is SYGVQD (reference sequence). The V and J ends lost 1 base and 6 bases, in that order; junction bases with no gene match: 1. For the CDR3, the DNA is TGCGCCAGCAGTGAGTTGCGGGGGGCCGGGGAGCTGTTTTTT. Protein sequence: CASSELRGAGELFF.

This clonotype was picked up many times. This chain connects TRBV12-3 or TRBV12-4 to TRBJ2-7; the D gene is possibly TRBD1 (5 bases). Trimming shortened V by 2 bases and J by 3 bases, and 14 bases separated the two germline ends. The CDR3 consists of 15 residues. The CDR3 DNA follows: TGTGCCAGCAGTTTAAGAGTAAGGGGCGGCTACGAGCAGTACTTC. Translated, it gives CASSLRVRGGYEQYF.

This clonotype turned up a few times. The chain is built from TRBV7-2 and TRBJ1-2, with no clear D. The V and J ends lost 3 bases and 3 bases respectively, with 11 bases between them. CDR3 length: 14 amino acids. Germline lookup yields CDR1 SGHTA and CDR2 FQGNSA. DNA for the CDR3: TGTGCCAGCAGCTTCGGTTCCAAGGACTATGGCTACACCTTC. It translates to CASSFGSKDYGYTF.

There are many counts of this clonotype. V and J are TRBV6-1 and TRBJ1-2; D is undetermined. V lost 3 bases and J lost 8, with 16 bases in between. Germline V gene lookup returns CDR1 MNHNS and CDR2 SASEGT. CDR3 length: 14 residues. The CDR3 reads CASSEAAAARGYTF. In DNA, the CDR3 is TGTGCCAGCAGTGAGGCGGCAGCGGCTAGGGGCTACACCTTC.

The table lists this clonotype with many counts. The J gene is TRBJ1-5, the V gene TRBV6-1; D remains ambiguous. This CDR3 is built from 15 residues. Trimming took off 7 bases at V and 0 bases at J, with 13 bases between the two ends. Germline V gene sequence: CDR1 MNHNS, CDR2 SASEGT. CDR3 sequence reads: CASTYTGNSNQPQHF. CDR3 nucleotide sequence: TGTGCCAGCACCTACACCGGGAATAGCAATCAGCCCCAGCATTTT.

The table lists this clonotype with a few counts. The chain links TRBV12-3 or TRBV12-4 to TRBJ1-2; D remains ambiguous. V lost 7 bases and J lost 0, with 15 bases in between. CDR3 length: 15 residues. The chain's CDR3 is CASNRVPRANYGYTF. DNA of the CDR3: TGTGCCAGCAACCGGGTCCCTCGAGCTAACTATGGCTACACCTTC.

This chain connects TRBV12-3 or TRBV12-4 to TRBJ1-1; weak D call: TRBD1 (5 bases). V was trimmed by 2 bases and J by 3 bases, leaving 13 bases between them. This CDR3 has 15 amino acids. CDR3 bases: TGTGCCAGCAGTTTACCGCGACGGGGGTACACTGAAGCTTTCTTT. This translates into CASSLPRRGYTEAFF.

Only a few counts were recorded for this clonotype. The rearrangement uses TRBV3-1 and TRBJ1-2; D call uncertain. The germline V gene encodes CDR1 LGHDT and CDR2 YNNKEL (reference sequence). The CDR3 has 13 residues. V was pared by 0 bases and J by 5 bases, with 7 bases between. The chain's CDR3 is CASSQEGMYGYTF. In nucleotides, the CDR3 is TGTGCCAGCAGCCAAGAGGGGATGTATGGCTACACCTTC.

The J gene is TRBJ2-7, the V gene TRBV6-1; 7 nucleotides match TRBD1. From germline, CDR1 is MNHNS and CDR2 SASEGT. Germline trimming cut 2 bases from V and 0 bases from J; bases unmatched to any gene: 13. The CDR3 sequence is 18 residues long. CDR3 protein: CASSEHPTGELSSYEQYF. DNA of the CDR3: TGTGCCAGCAGTGAACATCCCACAGGGGAACTAAGCTCCTACGAGCAGTACTTC.

This clonotype was detected ten times or more. The rearrangement links TRBV19 to TRBJ2-2; D gene uncertain. Trimming stripped 10 bases from V and 0 bases from J, with 9 bases between. The CDR3 has 13 residues. Germline V lookup: CDR1 LNHDA, CDR2 SQIVND (reference sequence). The CDR3 DNA sequence: TGTGCCACCCGGTCCGCGAACACCGGGGAGCTGTTTTTT. It encodes CATRSANTGELFF.

This clonotype appeared many times. The chain joins TRBV29-1 to TRBJ2-7, with D possibly being TRBD2 (6 bases). Germline-derived CDR1 and CDR2 are SQVTM and ANQGSEA. Between the trimmed V and J ends, which lost 0 bases and 7 bases, there was a span of 19 bases. The CDR3 is made up of 15 amino acids. CDR3 DNA: TGCAGCGTTGAAGACCACCGGGCCCTGGCGGGAGAGCAGTACTTC. This sequence encodes CSVEDHRALAGEQYF.

This clonotype was counted at least ten times. CDR3: CASRSDSLNTEAFF. The CDR3, as DNA: TGTGCCAGCAGGTCGGACAGTCTTAACACTGAAGCTTTCTTT. V gene TRBV28 combines with J gene TRBJ1-1, with D possibly matching TRBD1 (6 bases). The CDR3 has 14 amino acids. The V and J ends lost 6 bases and 2 bases respectively, with 13 bases between them. Per germline, CDR1 MDHEN and CDR2 SYDVKM.

This clonotype was counted at least ten times. V usage is TRBV7-2 and J usage is TRBJ2-7; 13 bases agree with TRBD2. Germline V lookup: CDR1 SGHTA, CDR2 FQGNSA. V shed 5 bases, J shed 3 bases, and the junction held 7 bases outside the gene matches. The CDR3 runs 16 residues. CDR3 in DNA: TGTGCCAGCAGCCTCCCGGGACTAGCGGGACTCTACGAGCAGTACTTC. Protein sequence: CASSLPGLAGLYEQYF.

The sample holds many counts of this clonotype. This chain connects TRBV2 to TRBJ1-1; tentatively, D is TRBD1 (5 bases). The V end was cut by 4 bases, the J end by 0 bases, with 9 bases between. Germline V gives CDR1 SNHLY, CDR2 FYNNEI. The CDR3 loop spans 14 amino acids. CDR3 coding DNA: TGTGCCAGCAGTGTATTAGGGGTGAACACTGAAGCTTTCTTT. It yields the protein CASSVLGVNTEAFF.

This clonotype has ten or more counts. The chain recombines TRBV20-1 with TRBJ2-5; the match to TRBD2 covers 11 bases. Losses at the gene ends were 1 base for V and 5 bases for J; bases not matched to a gene: 15. Germline V gives CDR1 DFQATT, CDR2 SNEGSKA (reference sequence). The CDR3 length is 18 residues. The CDR3 nucleotides read TGCAGTGCTAGAGGGTTTAGCGGGAGGGCCGGGGGCAGGGAGACCCAGTACTTC. Translating gives CSARGFSGRAGGRETQYF.

This clonotype was seen ten or more times. The chain employs TRBV6-2 or TRBV6-3 and TRBJ2-5; D possibly matches TRBD1 or TRBD2 (5 bases each). Deletions cut 2 bases from V and 10 bases from J, with 29 bases between. The CDR3 runs 18 residues. The germline gives CDR1 MNHEY, CDR2 SVGEGT. CDR3 amino acids: CASSYGTSYRGLWTHQYF. In DNA, the CDR3 is TGTGCCAGCAGTTACGGGACGAGCTATAGAGGACTTTGGACACACCAGTACTTC.

This clonotype has a handful of counts. Compared with germline, one end of the junction differs, possibly owing to a read error. The J gene is TRBJ2-7, the V gene TRBV12-3 or TRBV12-4; TRBD2 might be the D (6 bases). The CDR3 extends over 11 amino acids. In DNA, the CDR3 is TGTGCCAGCAGAAGCGGGTTCGCTCTTCGATTC. Amino acid sequence: CASRSGFALRF.

The V and J genes are TRBV6-2 or TRBV6-3 and TRBJ2-7; tentatively, D is TRBD2 (5 bases). There are 15 residues in the CDR3. Germline V gene data show CDR1 as MNHEY and CDR2 as SVGEGT. Trimming stripped 0 bases from V and 12 bases from J, with 21 bases between. In DNA, the CDR3 is TGTGCCAGCAGTTACTCGGGAGAGAGGATCCAGTATGCGTACTTC. It specifies CASSYSGERIQYAYF.

This clonotype has just one count. The CDR3 carries no conserved terminal phenylalanine or tryptophan, so it likely arises from a read error. The V and J genes are TRBV15 and TRBJ2-7; 7 bases match TRBD2. Germline assignment: CDR1 LNHNV and CDR2 YYDKDF (reference sequence). The CDR3 consists of 14 residues. Trimming cost V 6 bases and J 3 bases; bases outside gene matches: 8. In DNA, the CDR3 is TGTGCCACCAGGCGGGGGACGGGGGACTACGAGCAGTACCTC. Encoded protein: CATRRGTGDYEQYL.

This clonotype was found many times. The CDR3 sequence is CASSEYGGRGTEAFF. The CDR3 coding sequence is TGTGCCAGCAGTGAATATGGGGGGCGAGGCACTGAAGCTTTCTTT. The V call is TRBV6-1, the J call TRBJ1-1; D possibly corresponds to TRBD1 (6 bases). The germline CDR1 and CDR2 sequences are MNHNS and SASEGT. CDR3 length equals 15 residues. Trimming stripped 2 bases from V and 4 bases from J, with 14 bases between.